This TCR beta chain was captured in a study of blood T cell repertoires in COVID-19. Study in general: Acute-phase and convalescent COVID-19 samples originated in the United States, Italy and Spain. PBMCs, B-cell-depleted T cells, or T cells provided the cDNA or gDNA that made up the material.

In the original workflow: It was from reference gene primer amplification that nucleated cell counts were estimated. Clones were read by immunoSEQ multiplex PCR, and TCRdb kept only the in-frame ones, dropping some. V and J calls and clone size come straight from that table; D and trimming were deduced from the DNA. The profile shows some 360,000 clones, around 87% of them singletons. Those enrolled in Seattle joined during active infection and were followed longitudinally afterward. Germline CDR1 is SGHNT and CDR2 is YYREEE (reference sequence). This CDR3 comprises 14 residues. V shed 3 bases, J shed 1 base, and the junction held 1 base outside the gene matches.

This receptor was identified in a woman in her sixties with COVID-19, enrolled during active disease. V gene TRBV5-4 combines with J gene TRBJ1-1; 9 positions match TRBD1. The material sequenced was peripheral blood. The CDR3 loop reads CASSWDRANTEAFF. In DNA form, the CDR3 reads TGTGCCAGCAGCTGGGACAGGGCGAACACTGAAGCTTTCTTT.